A single sample gave rise to the 2 T cell receptor beta chains below, sequenced in a study of cytomegalovirus exposure and HLA in healthy donors. The method was immunoSEQ multiplex PCR; TCRdb's version includes in-frame clones alone and lacks a portion of them. The sample lists 60,000 to 65,000 clones, 85% to 95% occurring once. Sequenced material: PBMCs. All receptors derive from a young woman in good health and CMV-seropositive.

The J gene is TRBJ1-1, the V gene TRBV5-1; perhaps TRBD1 as D (5 bases). CDR1 and CDR2 (germline): SGHRS, YFSETQ. The CDR3 contains 12 residues. Trimming took 4 bases from V and 8 from J, leaving 12 bases between them. CDR3 DNA sequence: TGCGCCAGCAGCCTGGACTGGACAGAAGCTTTCTTT. It encodes CASSLDWTEAFF.

The chain uses TRBV13 and TRBJ1-3; TRBD1 agrees at 7 bases. This CDR3 comprises 16 residues. Germline CDR1 PRHDT, CDR2 FYEKMQ (reference sequence). The J segment lost 5 bases and the V segment lost 4 bases, leaving 11 bases of the junction unmatched. The CDR3 bases are TGTGCCAGCAGCTCTCTCACCGGGACAGAGAGAAACACCATATATTTT. Amino acids: CASSSLTGTERNTIYF.